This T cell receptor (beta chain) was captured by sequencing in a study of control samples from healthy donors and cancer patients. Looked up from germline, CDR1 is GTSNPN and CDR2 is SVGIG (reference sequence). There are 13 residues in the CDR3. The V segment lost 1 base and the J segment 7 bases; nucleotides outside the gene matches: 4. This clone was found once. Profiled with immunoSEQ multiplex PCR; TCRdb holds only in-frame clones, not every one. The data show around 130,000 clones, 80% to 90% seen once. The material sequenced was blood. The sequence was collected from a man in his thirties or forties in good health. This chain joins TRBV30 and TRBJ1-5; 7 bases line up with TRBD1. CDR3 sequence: CAWSDRGGQPQHF. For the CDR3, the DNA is TGTGCCTGGAGTGACAGGGGTGGACAGCCCCAGCATTTT. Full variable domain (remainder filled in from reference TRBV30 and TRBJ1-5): SQTIHQWPATLVQPVGSPLSLECTVEGTSNPNLYWYRQAAGRGLQLLFYSVGIGQISSEVPQNLSASRPQDRQFILSSKKLLLSDSGFYLCAWSDRGGQPQHFGDGTRLSIL.